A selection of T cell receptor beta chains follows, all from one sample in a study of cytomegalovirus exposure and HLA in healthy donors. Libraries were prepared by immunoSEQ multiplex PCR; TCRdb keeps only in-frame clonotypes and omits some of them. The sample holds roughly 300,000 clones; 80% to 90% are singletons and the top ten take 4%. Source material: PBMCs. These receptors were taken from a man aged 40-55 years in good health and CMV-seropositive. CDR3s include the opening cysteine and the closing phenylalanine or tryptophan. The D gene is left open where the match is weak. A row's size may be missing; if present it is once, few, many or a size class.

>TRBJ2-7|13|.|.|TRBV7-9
TGTGCCAGCAGCTTGCGGACAGCCTACGAGCAGTACTTC
CASSLRTAYEQYF
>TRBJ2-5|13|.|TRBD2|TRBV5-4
TGTGCCAGCAGCTCGGGACTAGAGGAGACCCAGTACTTC
CASSSGLEETQYF
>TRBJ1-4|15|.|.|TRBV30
TGTGCCTGGAGGGGCGGTCAGGGGATGAATGAAAAACTGTTTTTT
CAWRGGQGMNEKLFF
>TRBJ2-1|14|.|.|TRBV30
TGTGCCTGGAGTGTTGGCGGGTCGTACAATGAGCAGTTCTTC
CAWSVGGSYNEQFF
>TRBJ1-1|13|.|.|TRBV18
TGTGCCAGCTCACCCCGCGGGGACCCTGAAGCTTTCTTT
CASSPRGDPEAFF
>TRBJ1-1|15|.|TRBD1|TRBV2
TGTGCCAGCAGTGAGGGACAGGGGGGGTGGACTGAAGCTTTCTTT
CASSEGQGGWTEAFF
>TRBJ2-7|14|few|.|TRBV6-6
TGTGCCAGCTGCGGGACGGTTTTTCCCTACGAGCAGTACTTC
CASCGTVFPYEQYF
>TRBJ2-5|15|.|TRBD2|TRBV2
TGTGCCAGCAGTGATGGGGGGGGTCGCCAAGAGACCCAGTACTTC
CASSDGGGRQETQYF
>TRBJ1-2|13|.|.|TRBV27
TGTGCCAGCAGTTTTGGGGGGACCTATGGCTACACCTTC
CASSFGGTYGYTF
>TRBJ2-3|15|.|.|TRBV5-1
TGCGCCAGCAGCTTGTCGTCAGGGGTCGCAGATACGCAGTATTTT
CASSLSSGVADTQYF
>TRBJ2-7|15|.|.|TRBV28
TGTGCCAGCAGTTCTCCAGGGGTCATCGCCTACGAGCAGTACTTC
CASSSPGVIAYEQYF
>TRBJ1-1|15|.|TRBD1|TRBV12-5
TGTGCTAGTGGTTTGCACTTCAGGGGGAAAACTGAAGCTTTCTTT
CASGLHFRGKTEAFF
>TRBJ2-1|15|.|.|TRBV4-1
TGCGCCAGCAGCCAAGAAGGCAGGGACTACAATGAGCAGTTCTTC
CASSQEGRDYNEQFF
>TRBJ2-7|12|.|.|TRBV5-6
TGTGCCAGCAGCTTAAACAGCTACGAGCAGTACTTC
CASSLNSYEQYF
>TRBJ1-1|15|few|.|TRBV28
TGTGCCAGCAGTTTGCTCCTAAGAGTGAACACTGAAGCTTTCTTT
CASSLLLRVNTEAFF
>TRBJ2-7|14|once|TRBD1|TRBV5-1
TGCGCCAGCAACGAGTTCACAGGGGCCTACGAGCAGTACTTC
CASNEFTGAYEQYF
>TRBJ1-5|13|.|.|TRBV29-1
TGCAGCGTTGGACAGACCCGCAATCAGCCCCAGCATTTT
CSVGQTRNQPQHF
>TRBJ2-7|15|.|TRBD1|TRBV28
TGTGCCAGCATCAACAGGGGCGGTATGGGCTACGAGCAGTACTTC
CASINRGGMGYEQYF
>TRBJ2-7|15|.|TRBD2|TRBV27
TGTGCCAGCAGTTTATCTGCGGGAGGCCCTTACGAGCAGTACTTC
CASSLSAGGPYEQYF
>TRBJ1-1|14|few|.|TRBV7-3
TGTGCCAGCAGCGCGAAGACAGGGAACACTGAAGCTTTCTTT
CASSAKTGNTEAFF
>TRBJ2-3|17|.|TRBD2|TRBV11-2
TGTGCCAGCAGCTTTAGGGGCGGGAGAGGGGCCACAGATACGCAGTATTTT
CASSFRGGRGATDTQYF
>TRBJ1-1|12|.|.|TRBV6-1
TGTGCCAGCAGGGAGAGAGGTGCTGAAGCTTTCTTT
CASRERGAEAFF
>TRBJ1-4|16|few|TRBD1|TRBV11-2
TGTGCCAGCAGCCGCCTCTTGGGACAGCAGAATGAAAAACTGTTTTTT
CASSRLLGQQNEKLFF
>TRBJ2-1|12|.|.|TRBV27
TGTGCCAGCAGTTTACTGGGAGATGAGCAGTTCTTC
CASSLLGDEQFF
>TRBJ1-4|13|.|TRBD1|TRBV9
TGTGCCAGCAGCGCCGAACAGGGGGAAAAACTGTTTTTT
CASSAEQGEKLFF
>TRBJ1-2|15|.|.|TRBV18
TGTGCCAGCTCGCCTACAGGGAGTATTGTCTATGGCTACACCTTC
CASSPTGSIVYGYTF
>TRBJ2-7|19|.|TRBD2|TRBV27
TGTGCCAGCAGTCCACCGGGACTAGCGGGAGGCCCGAACCTTTACGAGCAGTACTTC
CASSPPGLAGGPNLYEQYF
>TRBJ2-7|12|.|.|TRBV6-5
TGTGCCAGCAGCTCTAGCTCCTACGAGCAGTACTTC
CASSSSSYEQYF